This T cell receptor beta chain was sequenced for a study of shared clonotypes between healthy human individuals. The overall study: CD8 memory received one plate per donor, CD8 naive two, CD4 memory three and CD4 naive three. The study's findings and limits: Though the depth was large, rarefaction showed that sorted-subset sequencing was incomplete.

Notes on this clone: Its antigen is as yet unknown.

TCRdb's copy holds only in-frame clones and misses some; the assay was immunoSEQ multiplex PCR. The sample carries under 2,500,000 clones, 90% to 96% recorded once. Sequences were obtained from naive CD4+ T cells sorted from blood. Subset reported: CD45RA+ positively selected. The clonotype was recovered from a man between 18 and 35 years old in good health.

The CDR3 sequence: CASSFETFNEKLFF. CDR3 sequence (DNA): TGTGCCAGCAGTTTTGAGACTTTTAATGAAAAACTGTTTTTT. The rearrangement joins TRBV28 to TRBJ1-4, with D unclear. Germline assignment: CDR1 MDHEN and CDR2 SYDVKM. The germline V and J ends were trimmed by 3 bases and 4 bases, with 9 bases remaining between them. The CDR3 spans 14 residues.